One and the same sample provided the 13 T cell receptor beta chains below, sequenced in a study of immune heterogeneity within non-small cell lung tumors. Template material for each sample was 500 to 650 ng of bulk tumor genomic DNA. Several spatially distant biopsies were obtained per primary tumor intraoperatively. Samples came from untreated patients having curative surgery for newly diagnosed non-small cell lung cancer. TCR beta CDR3 was amplified by multiplex PCR, first round around 10 cycles, 32 V and 13 J primers. TCRdb ran MiXCR on the multiplex PCR reads and lists one entry per CDR3 protein. The data show 2,700 or so distinct CDR3 sequences, roughly 17% seen once. The sample comprised lung tumor tissue. These receptor sequences come from a woman between 50 and 59 years old with non-small cell lung cancer.

This clonotype showed up just once. This sequence may be a read error, since a much larger clone differs from it by one base. DNA for the CDR3: TGTGCCAGCAGCCCGGACGGGGGAGGCTACACCTTC. Protein: CASSPDGGGYTF. V usage is TRBV7-2 and J usage is TRBJ1-2, with D perhaps matching TRBD1 (5 bases). The V gene lost 5 bases and the J gene lost 8 bases, with 12 bases spanning the gap. The CDR3 runs to 12 residues. Germline V lookup: CDR1 SGHTA, CDR2 FQGNSA.

By its share, this clonotype is medium-sized. This sequence joins TRBV29-1 and TRBJ1-4; the match to TRBD1 covers 7 bases. The V segment lost 8 bases and the J segment 3 bases; nucleotides outside the gene matches: 6. The CDR3 sequence is 13 residues long. Looked up from germline, CDR1 is SQVTM and CDR2 is ANQGSEA. CDR3 protein: CSSRQGSNEKLFF. The CDR3 DNA follows: TGCAGCTCCCGACAGGGATCTAATGAAAAACTGTTTTTT.

This clonotype was observed a few times. At one boundary the junction diverges from the germline segment, which might be a read error. The CDR3 reads CANSPSSQSSYEQYF. CDR3 sequence (DNA): TGTGCCAACAGTCCGTCGTCTCAGAGCTCCTACGAGCAGTACTTC. The chain is built from TRBV27 and TRBJ2-7; D unresolved. CDR3 size: 15 residues. Germline V CDR1 and CDR2: MNHEY, SMNVEV (reference sequence).

Judged by abundance, this clonotype is medium-sized (0.01 to 0.1%). This chain connects TRBV5-1 to TRBJ1-6; 8 bases agree with TRBD1. The V segment lost 4 bases and the J segment 9 bases; nucleotides outside the gene matches: 12. The CDR3 runs to 16 residues. Per the germline V gene, CDR1 is SGHRS and CDR2 is YFSETQ. The CDR3 coding sequence is TGCGCCAGCAGCCGGGGACAGGATAATTTCGGTTCACCCCTCCACTTT. Its protein is CASSRGQDNFGSPLHF.

This clonotype was counted between two and nine times. This sequence joins TRBV13 and TRBJ2-1; 8 positions agree with TRBD2. The CDR3 sequence is 15 residues long. Germline trimming cut 2 bases from V and 5 bases from J; bases unmatched to any gene: 5. Germline V gene lookup returns CDR1 PRHDT and CDR2 FYEKMQ (reference sequence). The CDR3 DNA reads as TGTGCCAGCAGCTTAATCACTAGCGGAAACAATGAGCAGTTCTTC. This codes for CASSLITSGNNEQFF.

The gene calls are TRBV28 and TRBJ2-5, with 7 bases fitting TRBD1. This CDR3 contains 17 residues. Germline V CDR1 and CDR2: MDHEN, SYDVKM. Trimming removed 6 bases from V and 2 bases from J; junction bases left unmatched: 15. The CDR3 DNA reads as TGTGCCAGCAGACTGGACTCAGGGGGTTCGGGTCAAGAGACCCAGTACTTC. Amino acid sequence: CASRLDSGGSGQETQYF. The whole variable domain, filled in from reference TRBV28 and TRBJ2-5, reads DVKVTQSSRYLVKRTGEKVFLECVQDMDHENMFWYRQDPGLGLRLIYFSYDVKMKEKGDIPEGYSVSREKKERFSLILESASTNQTSMYLCASRLDSGGSGQETQYFGPGTRLLVL.

The chain recombines TRBV11-2 with TRBJ2-3; D unresolved. Trimming took 4 bases from V and 6 from J, leaving 8 bases between them. The CDR3 spans 12 residues. Germline CDR1 reads SGHAT; CDR2 reads FQNNGV. The CDR3 DNA sequence: TGTGCCAGCAGCTCCACCGGGGATACGCAGTATTTT. Translated: CASSSTGDTQYF.

By frequency in the sample, this clonotype is medium-sized. The CDR3 sequence: CASSPVNNEQFF. Here the CDR3 DNA reads TGTGCCAGCTCACCAGTCAACAATGAGCAGTTCTTC. This chain links TRBV18 with TRBJ2-1; D uncertain. V lost 2 bases and J lost 5, with 4 bases in between. Germline CDR1 and CDR2: KGHSH and LQKENI. There are 12 residues in the CDR3.

Judged by abundance, this clonotype is medium-sized (0.01 to 0.1%). Germline and junction disagree at one end, which may indicate a read error. This chain links TRBV12-3 or TRBV12-4 with TRBJ2-5; 10 bases fit TRBD2. This CDR3 spans 13 amino acids. The CDR3 DNA is TGTGCCAGCAGTCTAGCGGGAGTGGAGACCCAGTACTTC. Its protein product is CASSLAGVETQYF.

This rearrangement joins TRBV3-1 to TRBJ2-5; the match to TRBD2 covers 10 bases. After removal of 4 bases from V and 2 bases from J, the junction contained 4 bases not matched to a gene. Germline V lookup: CDR1 LGHDT, CDR2 YNNKEL (reference sequence). The CDR3 sequence is 15 residues long. The CDR3 DNA sequence: TGTGCCAGCAGCCCTAGCGGGGGCCTGCAAGAGACCCAGTACTTC. As protein: CASSPSGGLQETQYF.

By proportion, this clonotype is large. The genes are TRBV24-1 and TRBJ1-2; 8 bases agree with TRBD1. The CDR3 is made up of 15 amino acids. CDR1 and CDR2 (germline): KGHDR, SFDVKD. V lost 4 bases and J lost 0; bases outside the gene matches: 3. CDR3 in amino acids: CATSDAGQANYGYTF. In DNA, the CDR3 is TGTGCCACCAGTGACGCGGGACAGGCTAACTATGGCTACACCTTC.

As to this clonotype: Mismatch with germline at one junction end may stem from a read error. The rearrangement uses TRBV20-1 and TRBJ2-1; D may be TRBD2 (6 bases). Looked up from germline, CDR1 is DFQATT and CDR2 is SNEGSKA (reference sequence). The CDR3 consists of 16 residues. DNA for the CDR3: TGCAGTGCTAGCGGCCGGGGGAGACTCCGCTACAATGAGGAGTTCTTC. This translates into CSASGRGRLRYNEEFF.

The chain employs TRBV5-1 and TRBJ2-4; 7 nucleotides line up with TRBD2. Germline V gene data show CDR1 as SGHRS and CDR2 as YFSETQ. J lost 0 bases, V lost 3 bases, and 3 bases had no gene match. CDR3 length equals 15 residues. CDR3 in amino acids: CASSWGGKAKNIQYF. The CDR3 DNA follows: TGCGCCAGCAGCTGGGGGGGGAAAGCCAAAAACATTCAGTACTTC.